The 12 T cell receptor beta chains below all came from one sample that was sequenced in a study of regulatory T cells in long-lasting Graves disease. Building of the TCR beta libraries involved iRepertoire HTBI primers and Arm-PCR of CDR3 regions. Each CDR3 protein gets one entry after TCRdb re-called the multiplex PCR reads with MiXCR. The table lists about 540,000 distinct CDR3 sequences, roughly 14% of them singletons. Time point of the sample: newly diagnosed GD, antithyroid drugs for less than 3 months. Extracted PBMC RNA gave rise to the TCR library. These records were also assigned to another study, of T cells in Graves' hyperthyroidism and ophthalmopathy.

The material was peripheral blood mononuclear cells (PBMCs), obtained at new diagnosis, from a patient treated with antithyroid drugs. Receptors originate from a man aged 25-45 years with Graves disease.

This clonotype has ten or more counts. The rearrangement joins TRBV10-3 to TRBJ2-7, with D possibly TRBD1 on 6 matching bases. Germline values: CDR1 ENHRY, CDR2 SYGVKD. Trimming removed 7 bases from V and 5 bases from J, with 18 bases in between. CDR3 size: 14 residues. CDR3 amino acids: CAIKDRGQLDEQYF. The CDR3 coding sequence is TGTGCCATCAAAGATCGAGGACAGTTGGACGAGCAGTACTTC.

J is TRBJ2-5 and V is TRBV18; D remains ambiguous. V lost 4 bases and J lost 5, with 5 bases in between. The CDR3 contains 11 residues. CDR1 and CDR2 (germline): KGHSH, LQKENI. CDR3 DNA sequence: TGTGCCAGCTCACAGATGGAGACCCAGTACTTC. This encodes CASSQMETQYF. The entire variable domain, with the rest obtained from reference TRBV18 and TRBJ2-5, is as follows: NAGVMQNPRHLVRRRGQEARLRCSPMKGHSHVYWYRQLPEEGLKFMVYLQKENIIDESGMPKERFSAEFPKEGPSILRIQQVVRGDSAAYFCASSQMETQYFGPGTRLLVL.

A word on this clonotype: This CDR3 fails to terminate in the conserved phenylalanine or tryptophan, so it likely reflects a read error. Because the CDR3's place on the DNA is in doubt, the DNA is left out and the CDR3 is given as listed by TCRdb. The gene calls are TRBV12-3 or TRBV12-4 and TRBJ2-7; the D segment call TRBD2 is taken from the table without a DNA check. With termini counted, the CDR3 has 8 amino acids. The CDR3 sequence: CASSSLAG.

In its sample, this clonotype was seen many times. The rearrangement links TRBV12-3 or TRBV12-4 to TRBJ2-1; TRBD2 agrees at 8 bases. J was trimmed by 0 bases and V by 2 bases; bases with no gene match: 6. The length of the CDR3 is 17 residues. CDR3 nucleotides: TGTGCCAGCAGTTTACCCCGGACTAGCCTCTCCTACAATGAGCAGTTCTTC. This encodes CASSLPRTSLSYNEQFF.

This clonotype was seen more than once but under ten times. This sequence joins TRBV20-1 and TRBJ2-5, with TRBD1 identical over 10 bases. The CDR3 totals 13 residues. The V gene end was trimmed by 3 bases and the J gene end by 5 bases; junction bases not matched to a gene: 3. Germline CDR1 is DFQATT and CDR2 is SNEGSKA (reference sequence). Here the CDR3 DNA reads TGCAGTGCTAGGGGACAGGGGATGGAGACCCAGTACTTC. This codes for CSARGQGMETQYF.

The sample holds a few counts of this clonotype. J is TRBJ2-5 and V is TRBV12-3 or TRBV12-4, with D tentatively TRBD2 (7 bases). The CDR3 covers 13 residues. V lost 7 bases to trimming and J lost 5 bases, with 14 bases between them. The CDR3 DNA is TGTGCCAGCACCCAGGGGAGGGGGGAGACCCAGTACTTC. Translated: CASTQGRGETQYF.

This clonotype was found many times. The CDR3 protein is CASSFVDNEQFF. The CDR3 region has the DNA TGTGCCAGCAGCTTTGTGGACAATGAGCAGTTCTTC. This chain links TRBV11-2 with TRBJ2-1; no reliable D call. The germline V and J ends were trimmed by 3 bases and 5 bases, with 5 bases remaining between them. This CDR3 comprises 12 residues. The germline gives CDR1 SGHAT, CDR2 FQNNGV.

This clonotype has just a few counts. A read error may explain this, as a much larger clone is one base away. The chain joins TRBV18 to TRBJ2-3, with unresolved D. The V gene's germline CDR1 is KGHSH and CDR2 LQKENI. The CDR3 consists of 12 residues. Trimming removed 8 bases at V and 2 bases at J, with 8 bases between. The CDR3 coding sequence is TGTGCCAGCAGTGAGGACACAGATACGCAGTATTTT. It specifies CASSEDTDTQYF.

This clonotype was seen many times. The V gene is TRBV12-3 or TRBV12-4, the J gene TRBJ2-7, with TRBD2 matching over 7 bases. This CDR3 is 15 amino acids long. V gave up 1 base and J gave up 3 bases; unmatched junction bases: 6. The CDR3 DNA follows: TGTGCCAGCAGTTTAGGCCTAGCGGATTACTACGAGCAGTACTTC. This translates into CASSLGLADYYEQYF.

In this sample, this clonotype turned up a few times. The V gene is TRBV30, the J gene TRBJ1-1; D remains unclear. Germline CDR1 is GTSNPN and CDR2 is SVGIG (reference sequence). With 2 bases removed from V and 0 bases from J, the gap between germline ends came to 16 bases. The CDR3 contains 16 residues. The CDR3 region is CAWSPRRKIMNTEAFF. In DNA, the CDR3 is TGTGCCTGGAGTCCTCGTCGAAAAATCATGAACACTGAAGCTTTCTTT.

This clonotype came up many times. This chain links TRBV7-9 with TRBJ2-1, with TRBD2 matching over 7 bases. Losses at the gene ends were 1 base for V and 8 bases for J; bases not matched to a gene: 8. The CDR3 spans 15 residues. Germline V gene lookup returns CDR1 SEHNR and CDR2 FQNEAQ (reference sequence). CDR3 coding DNA: TGTGCCAGCAGCTTAGGGGGACTATCATCGGATGAGCAGTTCTTC. This encodes CASSLGGLSSDEQFF.

This clonotype was observed many times. This sequence joins TRBV6-5 and TRBJ2-3, with D unclear. This CDR3 has 11 amino acids. Germline V lookup: CDR1 MNHEY, CDR2 SVGAGI. V gave up 1 base and J gave up 7 bases, with 3 bases separating them. CDR3 nucleotides: TGTGCCAGCAGTTACTTGTATACGCAGTATTTT. Translated, it gives CASSYLYTQYF.